This T cell receptor beta chain was identified in a study of blood T cell repertoires in COVID-19. Study overall: In each case, the material was cDNA or gDNA derived from T cells, B-cell-depleted T cells, or PBMCs.

Here immunoSEQ multiplex PCR was the method, and the copy in TCRdb shows in-frame clones only, minus some. The sample yields 200,000 to 250,000 clones, 80% seen once. V lost 3 bases and J lost 7; bases outside the gene matches: 2. The CDR3 is 12 residues long. Germline V gene lookup returns CDR1 SQVTM and CDR2 ANQGSEA. The TCR comes from a human donor in a cohort sampled during active COVID-19. This rearrangement joins TRBV29-1 to TRBJ1-4; 7 nucleotides match TRBD1. Sequencing was carried out using peripheral blood. CDR3: CSVEGDSEKLFF. In DNA form, the CDR3 reads TGCAGCGTTGAGGGGGACAGTGAAAAACTGTTTTTT.